The rows below give T cell receptor beta chains drawn from one sample of a study of CD8 T cells in Susac syndrome. TCRdb called the immunoSEQ multiplex PCR reads again in MiXCR, with one record for every CDR3 protein. The table lists about 300,000 distinct CDR3 sequences, about nine tenths of them singletons. The sample taken for sequencing was CD8+ T cells from PBMCs. The source is a human donor with multiple sclerosis. Each CDR3 is given with its conserved first and last residue. Size tells how often a clone was seen (once, few, many) or the class of an expanded clone, and some rows leave it out.

V gene	clone size	J gene	CDR3 protein
TRBV27	few	TRBJ2-5	CASSWTGGEETQYF
TRBV28	.	TRBJ2-1	CASSPPGLANYNEQFF
TRBV4-3	.	TRBJ2-1	CASSQHRLAGDGEQFF
TRBV19	.	TRBJ2-7	CASSIAIWEEQYF
TRBV4-2	.	TRBJ2-2	CASSHPSDLQGSFF
TRBV7-9	.	TRBJ2-2	CASSFFGTNTGELFF
TRBV6-5	.	TRBJ2-5	CASSYGAGEETQYF
TRBV20-1	.	TRBJ2-7	CSARPLGLAVGYEQYF
TRBV20-1	.	TRBJ2-1	CSGQDSYNEQFF
TRBV4-3	.	TRBJ2-7	CASSQGSASFYEQYF
TRBV20-1	.	TRBJ2-1	CSARGQENNEQFF
TRBV4-2	.	TRBJ2-2	CASSQEPNDVWTVNTGELFF
TRBV7-8	.	TRBJ2-5	CASSFFGPGGETQYF
TRBV9	.	TRBJ2-7	CASSYGPSSSYEQYF
TRBV9	.	TRBJ2-3	CASSVGAGLGDTQYF
TRBV4-3	.	TRBJ2-5	CASSQESSVPGLAPETQYF
TRBV19	.	TRBJ1-1	CASTTGHMNTEAFF
TRBV4-2	.	TRBJ2-5	CASSQEGAGTQETQYF
TRBV20-1	.	TRBJ2-7	CSARDRTSGAYEQYF
TRBV2	.	TRBJ1-3	CASNGDRKKNSGNTIYF
TRBV9	once	TRBJ2-2	CASSVDFSGELFF
TRBV7-9	.	TRBJ2-7	CASSVGPYEQYF
TRBV29-1	.	TRBJ2-2	CSVGVKGITGELFF
TRBV20-1	.	TRBJ2-7	CSASPSDRGFYEQYF
TRBV7-8	.	TRBJ2-7	CASSLYSRPEQYF
TRBV30	once	TRBJ1-2	CAWRETGTTNYGYTF
TRBV24-1	.	TRBJ2-5	CATSDSGQRYQETQYF
TRBV28	.	TRBJ2-7	CASTGPTGGFPSYEQYF
TRBV20-1	.	TRBJ1-2	CSAREVGSGGANYGYTF
TRBV27	once	TRBJ2-3	CASWRLPDTQYF
TRBV27	.	TRBJ1-1	CASSFLSFGAPSTEAFF
TRBV20-1	.	TRBJ2-1	CSARGTVSYNEQFF
TRBV4-2	once	TRBJ1-1	CASSQDWGTEAFF
TRBV10-3	.	TRBJ2-7	CAITLDAGVEQYF
TRBV28	.	TRBJ2-7	CASSEDGGGDEQYF
TRBV12-3/TRBV12-4	.	TRBJ2-3	CASSPPLIVSTDTQYF
TRBV19	.	TRBJ2-1	CASSILVGPIYNEQFF
TRBV2	.	TRBJ2-7	CASSEGTSLLSSYEQYF
TRBV7-9	.	TRBJ1-6	CASSPPQGVLHF
TRBV15	.	TRBJ2-1	CATSENDRVVYNEQFF
TRBV15	.	TRBJ2-7	CATSRDTGGSYEQYF
TRBV30	.	TRBJ2-1	CAWTVDYNEQFF
TRBV6-1	few	TRBJ2-7	CASRGYEQYF
TRBV27	.	TRBJ2-4	CASSLGLPVGIQYF
TRBV19	.	TRBJ2-7	CASSATTNHEQYF
TRBV5-5	.	TRBJ2-5	CASSLFAIQETQYF
TRBV11-2	.	TRBJ2-1	CASSWTPGYNEQFF
TRBV6-6	.	TRBJ2-7	CASSYSTQGAHEQYF
TRBV11-2	.	TRBJ2-1	CASGGWNEQFF